The rows below give T cell receptor beta chains drawn from one sample of a study of memory CD4+ T cells and cytomegalovirus serostatus. Assay used: immunoSEQ multiplex PCR; TCRdb lists only in-frame clones, some missing. The table lists approximately 47,000 clones, roughly three quarters of them singletons. Sequencing was performed on memory CD4+ T cells from blood. Every receptor here comes from an adult in good health and CMV-seronegative. Both conserved end residues are part of each CDR3. D genes are given only for firm matches. Clone size is not always given. Where it is, it says once, few, many or a class for expanded clones.

d_gene,v_gene,abundance,j_gene,CDR3aa,CDR3nt
TRBD2,TRBV2,-,TRBJ2-5,CASGGLAGETQYF,TGTGCCAGCGGGGGACTAGCGGGAGAGACCCAGTACTTC
TRBD2,TRBV27,-,TRBJ2-1,CASSLSRTSGVGEQFF,TGTGCCAGCAGTTTATCGAGGACTAGCGGGGTAGGTGAGCAGTTCTTC
-,TRBV4-2,-,TRBJ2-5,CASSQGMAGKETQYF,TGTGCCAGCAGCCAAGGGATGGCGGGAAAAGAGACCCAGTACTTC
TRBD1,TRBV4-2,-,TRBJ1-3,CASSREGTGAGNTIYF,TGTGCCAGCAGCCGGGAGGGGACAGGGGCTGGAAACACCATATATTTT
-,TRBV2,-,TRBJ1-5,CASSEGTSNQPQHF,TGTGCCAGCAGTGAAGGAACTTCAAATCAGCCCCAGCATTTT
TRBD2,TRBV9,once,TRBJ2-1,CASSVGTSGGFYNEQFF,TGTGCCAGCAGCGTTGGGACTAGCGGGGGCTTTTACAATGAGCAGTTCTTC
-,TRBV5-4,-,TRBJ2-5,CASSLTGSETQYF,TGTGCCAGCAGCTTGACAGGGTCAGAGACCCAGTACTTC
-,TRBV7-9,once,TRBJ1-4,CASSLPKGTTPSISEKLFF,TGTGCCAGCAGCCTGCCGAAGGGGACCACCCCCTCTATTTCTGAAAAACTGTTTTTT
TRBD1,TRBV6-6,once,TRBJ1-1,CASIPPPGQGTEAFF,TGTGCCAGCATTCCACCACCGGGACAGGGTACTGAAGCTTTCTTT
-,TRBV29-1,few,TRBJ1-2,CSVEQTSSGGEGYTF,TGCAGCGTTGAACAGACCTCGTCGGGAGGAGAAGGCTACACCTTC
-,TRBV19,once,TRBJ1-2,CASSIGSNYGYTF,TGTGCCAGTAGTATCGGTTCGAACTATGGCTACACCTTC
TRBD1,TRBV5-8,-,TRBJ2-7,CASSIRTGKGVEQYF,TGTGCCAGCAGCATTCGGACAGGGAAAGGGGTCGAGCAGTACTTC
-,TRBV19,-,TRBJ1-2,CASSLDTYGYTF,TGTGCCAGTAGTCTTGACACTTATGGCTACACCTTC
-,TRBV5-1,once,TRBJ2-1,CASGHSSRNEQFF,TGCGCCAGCGGTCACAGTTCCCGCAATGAGCAGTTCTTC
TRBD1,TRBV11-1,-,TRBJ1-6,CASTPDRGSYNSPLHF,TGTGCCAGCACCCCGGACAGGGGGTCGTATAATTCACCCCTCCACTTT
TRBD1,TRBV12-5,-,TRBJ1-2,CASGEGQALYGYTF,TGTGCTAGTGGGGAAGGACAGGCCCTCTATGGCTACACCTTC
-,TRBV27,-,TRBJ2-2,CASSLIQGSVGELFF,TGTGCCAGCAGTTTAATACAGGGAAGTGTCGGGGAGCTGTTTTTT
-,TRBV6-4,-,TRBJ1-2,CASSDGGPRRYTF,TGTGCCAGCAGCGACGGGGGCCCGCGGCGCTACACCTTC